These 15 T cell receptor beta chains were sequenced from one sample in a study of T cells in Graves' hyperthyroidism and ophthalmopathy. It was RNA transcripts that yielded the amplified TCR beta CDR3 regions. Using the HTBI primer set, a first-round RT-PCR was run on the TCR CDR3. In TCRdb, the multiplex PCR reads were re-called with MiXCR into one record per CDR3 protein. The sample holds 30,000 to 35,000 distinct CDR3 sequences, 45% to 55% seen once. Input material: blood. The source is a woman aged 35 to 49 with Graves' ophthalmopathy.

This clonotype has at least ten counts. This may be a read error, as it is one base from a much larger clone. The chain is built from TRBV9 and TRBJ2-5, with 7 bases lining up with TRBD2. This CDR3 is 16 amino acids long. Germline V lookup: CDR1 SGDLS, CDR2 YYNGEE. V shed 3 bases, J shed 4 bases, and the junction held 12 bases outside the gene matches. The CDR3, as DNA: TGTGCCAGCAGCGCCCGGGGGAGGGGTGGAGGAGAGACCCAGTACTTC. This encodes CASSARGRGGGETQYF.

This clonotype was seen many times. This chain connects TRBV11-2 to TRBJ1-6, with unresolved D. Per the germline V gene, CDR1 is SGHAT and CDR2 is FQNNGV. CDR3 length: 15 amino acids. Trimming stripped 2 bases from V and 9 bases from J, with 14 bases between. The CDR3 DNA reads TGTGCCAGCAGCTTAAGTGAGGAAGTCGTTTCACCCCTCCACTTT. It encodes CASSLSEEVVSPLHF.

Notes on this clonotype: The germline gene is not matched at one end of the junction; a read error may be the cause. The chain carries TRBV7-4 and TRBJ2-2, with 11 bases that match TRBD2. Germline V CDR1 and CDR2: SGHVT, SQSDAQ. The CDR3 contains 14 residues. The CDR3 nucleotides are TGTGCCAGCAGCCTAGCGGGGGGTACCGGGGAGCTGTTTTTT. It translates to CASSLAGGTGELFF.

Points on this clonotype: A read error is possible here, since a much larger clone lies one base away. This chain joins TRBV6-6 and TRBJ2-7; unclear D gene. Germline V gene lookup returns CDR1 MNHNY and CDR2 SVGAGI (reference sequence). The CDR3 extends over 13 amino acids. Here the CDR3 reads CAGSNRYAYEQYF. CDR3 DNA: TGTGCCGGCAGTAACAGATACGCCTACGAGCAGTACTTC.

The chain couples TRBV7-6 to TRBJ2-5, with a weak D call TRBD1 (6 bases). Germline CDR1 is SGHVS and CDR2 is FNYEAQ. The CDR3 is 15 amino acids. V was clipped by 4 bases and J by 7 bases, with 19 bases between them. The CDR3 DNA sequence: TGTGCCAGCAGCTCCACTGATGGGACAAACGGGACCCAGTACTTC. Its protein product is CASSSTDGTNGTQYF.

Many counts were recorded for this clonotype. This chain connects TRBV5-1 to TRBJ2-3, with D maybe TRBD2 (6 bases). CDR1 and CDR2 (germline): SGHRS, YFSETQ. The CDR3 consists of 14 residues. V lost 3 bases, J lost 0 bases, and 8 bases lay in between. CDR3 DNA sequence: TGCGCCAGCAGCTCTAGCGACAGCACAGATACGCAGTATTTT. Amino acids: CASSSSDSTDTQYF.

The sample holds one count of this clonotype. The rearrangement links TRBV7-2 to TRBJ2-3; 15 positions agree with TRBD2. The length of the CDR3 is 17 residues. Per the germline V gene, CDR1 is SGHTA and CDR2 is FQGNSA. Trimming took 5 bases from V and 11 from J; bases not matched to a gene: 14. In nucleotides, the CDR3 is TGTGCCAGCAGCCCGCTCCGGACTAGCGGGAGGGTAAATGAGCAGTATTTT. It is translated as CASSPLRTSGRVNEQYF.

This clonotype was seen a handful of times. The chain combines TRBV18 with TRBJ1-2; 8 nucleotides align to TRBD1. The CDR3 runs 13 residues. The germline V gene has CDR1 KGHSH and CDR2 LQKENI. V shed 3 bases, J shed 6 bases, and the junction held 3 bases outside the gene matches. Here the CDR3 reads CASSPRQGNGYTF. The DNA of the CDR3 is TGTGCCAGCTCACCCAGACAGGGGAATGGCTACACCTTC.

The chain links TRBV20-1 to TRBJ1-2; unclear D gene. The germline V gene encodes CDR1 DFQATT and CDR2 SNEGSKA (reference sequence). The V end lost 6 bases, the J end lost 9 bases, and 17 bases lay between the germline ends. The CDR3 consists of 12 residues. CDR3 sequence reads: CSASRRPNSYTF. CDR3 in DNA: TGCAGTGCCAGTAGACGTCCAAATAGCTACACCTTC.

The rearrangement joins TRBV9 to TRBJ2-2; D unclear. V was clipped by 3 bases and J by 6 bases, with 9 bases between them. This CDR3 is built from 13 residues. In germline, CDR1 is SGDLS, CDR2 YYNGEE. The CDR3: CASSDSPAGELFF. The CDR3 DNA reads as TGTGCCAGCAGCGACTCACCTGCCGGGGAGCTGTTTTTT.

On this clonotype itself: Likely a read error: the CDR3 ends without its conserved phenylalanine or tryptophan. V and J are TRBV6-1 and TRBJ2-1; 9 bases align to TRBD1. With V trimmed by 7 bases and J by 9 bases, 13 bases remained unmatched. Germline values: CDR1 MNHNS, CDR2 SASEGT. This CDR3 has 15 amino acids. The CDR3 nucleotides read TGTGCCAGCAAGAGGGACAGGGAGTCATCCAGTGAGCAGTTCCTC. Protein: CASKRDRESSSEQFL.

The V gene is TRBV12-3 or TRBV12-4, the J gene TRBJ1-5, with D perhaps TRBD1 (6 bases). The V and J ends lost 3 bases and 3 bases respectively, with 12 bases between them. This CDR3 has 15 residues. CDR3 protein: CASSLVRTDNQPQHF. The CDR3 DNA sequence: TGTGCCAGCAGTTTGGTCAGGACAGACAATCAGCCCCAGCATTTT.

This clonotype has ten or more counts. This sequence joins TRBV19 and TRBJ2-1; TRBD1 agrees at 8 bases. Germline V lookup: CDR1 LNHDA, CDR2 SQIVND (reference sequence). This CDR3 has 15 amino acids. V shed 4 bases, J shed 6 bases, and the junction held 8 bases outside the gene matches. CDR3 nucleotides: TGTGCCAGTAGTACAACAGGGGGAGATCCCAATGAGCAGTTCTTC. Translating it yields CASSTTGGDPNEQFF.

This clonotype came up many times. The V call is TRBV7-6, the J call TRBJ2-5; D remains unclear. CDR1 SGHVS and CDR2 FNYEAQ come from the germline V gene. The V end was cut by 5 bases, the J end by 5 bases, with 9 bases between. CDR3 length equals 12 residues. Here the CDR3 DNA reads TGTGCCAGCAGCCCCGGGTACGAGACCCAGTACTTC. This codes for CASSPGYETQYF.

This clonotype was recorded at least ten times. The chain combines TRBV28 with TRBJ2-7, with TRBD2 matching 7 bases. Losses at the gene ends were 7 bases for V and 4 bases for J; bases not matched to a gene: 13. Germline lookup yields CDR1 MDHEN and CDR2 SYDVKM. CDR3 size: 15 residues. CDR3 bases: TGTGCCAGCACCGAGACCGGGACTATCGGATACGAGCAGTACTTC. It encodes CASTETGTIGYEQYF.